The clone carrying this T cell receptor (beta chain) has at least ten counts. Looked up from germline, CDR1 is SQVTM and CDR2 is ANQGSEA. V was shortened by 5 bases and J by 7 bases, with 12 bases between the two germline ends. The CDR3 length is 12 residues. TCRdb processed the 5' RACE reads anew with MiXCR; each CDR3 protein has one entry. This sample has about 54,000 distinct CDR3 sequences; roughly 18% occur once, and the top ten carry 2% to 2.5%. The chain links TRBV29-1 to TRBJ2-1; weak D call: TRBD1 (6 bases). The sample was naive CD4+ T cells sorted from blood. The subset is: naive CD4+ T cells, CD4+CD45RA+CD25-. This clonotype was sampled from a female donor with breast cancer. For the CDR3, the DNA is TGCAGCGTTCGCCCTAGGGGGAATGAGCAGTTCTTC. Amino acids: CSVRPRGNEQFF.